The rows below give T cell receptor beta chains drawn from one sample of a study of T cell changes during pregnancy in multiple sclerosis. Using immunoSEQ multiplex PCR, the repertoire was profiled, and TCRdb retains in-frame clones only, with some absent. The table has about 53,000 clones, roughly nine tenths seen once. This specimen was CD8+ T cells from peripheral blood mononuclear cells, taken before pregnancy. These receptors originate from a female donor with multiple sclerosis, enrolled in a pregnancy study. Each CDR3 is given with its conserved first and last residue. D genes are given only for firm matches. Only some rows state a clone size, as once, few, many or a class for expanded clones.

TRBJ1-2	.	TRBD1	TRBV19	TGTGCCAGTAGTGTGCAGGGGGCCAGCTATGGCTACACCTTC	CASSVQGASYGYTF
TRBJ2-3	.	.	TRBV7-7	TGTGCCAGCAGCCCGGGACTCTACACAGATACGCAGTATTTT	CASSPGLYTDTQYF
TRBJ1-4	.	TRBD1	TRBV6-1	TGTGCCAGCAGTGGGCGGACAGGGGAGGGTCTAACTAATGAAAAACTGTTTTTT	CASSGRTGEGLTNEKLFF
TRBJ1-2	.	TRBD1	TRBV7-2	TGTGCCAGCAGCTCCACCGGGACAGGGGTCTATGGCTACACCTTC	CASSSTGTGVYGYTF
TRBJ1-2	.	TRBD1	TRBV15	TGTGCCACCAGCAGTCCCCAGGGGGCGAGCTATGGCTACACCTTC	CATSSPQGASYGYTF
TRBJ1-2	.	TRBD1	TRBV5-6	TGTGCCAGCAGCCCCGGGACAGCTTTCTATGGCTACACCTTC	CASSPGTAFYGYTF
TRBJ1-2	once	.	TRBV27	TGTGCCAGCAGTTTTAGCCAGGGGAGTGGCTACACCTTC	CASSFSQGSGYTF
TRBJ1-1	.	.	TRBV5-1	TGCGCCAGCAGCCGTTGGACAGAGCACTTTATGAACACTGAAGCTTTCTTT	CASSRWTEHFMNTEAFF
TRBJ2-2	.	.	TRBV7-8	TGTGCCAGCAGCCAGGGGGGTGGGGAGCTGTTTTTT	CASSQGGGELFF
TRBJ2-7	large	TRBD1	TRBV4-3	TGCGCCAGCAGCCAAGAATTGGGGACAGGGGGCGACGAGCAGTACTTC	CASSQELGTGGDEQYF
TRBJ1-2	.	TRBD1	TRBV9	TGTGCCAGCAGCGATACAGGGGGTCCTACTTATGGCTACACCTTC	CASSDTGGPTYGYTF
TRBJ1-2	.	.	TRBV19	TGTGCCAGTAGTATTTTTTCGAGAGCGGGGGCGACCCATGGCTACACCTTC	CASSIFSRAGATHGYTF
TRBJ2-5	.	TRBD1	TRBV19	TGTGCCAGTAGTCCGTGGGACAGGGAAGAGACCCAGTACTTC	CASSPWDREETQYF